This TCR beta chain was recorded in a study of control samples from healthy donors and cancer patients. Sequenced by immunoSEQ multiplex PCR; TCRdb stores in-frame clones only, minus some. The sample yields about 160,000 clones, around 94% seen once. V lost 3 bases and J lost 2, with 11 bases in between. The CDR3 spans 15 residues. Germline lookup yields CDR1 MNHEY and CDR2 SMNVEV (reference sequence). What was sequenced was PBMCs. The sequence was collected from a man aged 55 to 70 with colorectal cancer. The chain has TRBV27 and TRBJ1-3; maybe TRBD1 (6 bases). In DNA, the CDR3 is TGTGCCAGCAGTTTGGCCGGGGGGCCTGGAAACACCATATATTTT. As protein: CASSLAGGPGNTIYF.